This T cell receptor (beta chain) was recovered during a study of blood T cell repertoires in COVID-19. Overall study context: Material from acute and convalescent COVID-19 was sourced from the United States, Italy and Spain. T cells, B-cell-depleted T cells, or PBMCs provided the cDNA or gDNA that served as material.

CDR3 length: 14 amino acids. The V and J ends lost 6 bases and 0 bases, in that order; junction bases with no gene match: 4. CDR1 is MNHEY, CDR2 SVGAGI, per germline. Generated by immunoSEQ multiplex PCR, the TCRdb table keeps only in-frame clones and is missing some. This sample has 210,000 or so clones, with 80% to 90% found just once. The material sequenced was peripheral blood. V is TRBV6-5 and J is TRBJ1-1; 7 nucleotides line up with TRBD1. This clonotype was sampled from a woman older than 75 with active or convalescent COVID-19. CDR3 residues: CASRQGQMNTEAFF. As DNA, the CDR3 is TGTGCCAGCAGACAGGGACAGATGAACACTGAAGCTTTCTTT.